The 14 T cell receptor beta chains below were found in one sample sequenced in a study of regulatory T cells in long-lasting Graves disease. Time point meaning: persistent/refractory GD, antithyroid drugs over 5 years with positive TRAb. The authors made the TCR library using RNA they extracted from PBMCs. Arm-PCR of CDR3 regions and iRepertoire HTBI primers were used to build TCR beta libraries. TCRdb redid the calling of the multiplex PCR reads with MiXCR, one entry per CDR3 protein. The sample lists about 450,000 distinct CDR3 sequences; 23% were seen once. The sequenced sample was peripheral blood mononuclear cells (PBMCs), obtained when the disease was refractory, from a patient treated with antithyroid drugs. All receptors derive from a female donor with Graves disease.

This clonotype was observed at least ten times. This chain links TRBV28 with TRBJ1-1; D not resolved. Germline assignment: CDR1 MDHEN and CDR2 SYDVKM. The CDR3 contains 15 residues. V was trimmed by 11 bases and J by 0 bases, leaving 19 bases between them. DNA of the CDR3: TGTGCCCTGAGGGAGGCGGTGAAAATGAACACTGAAGCTTTCTTT. This codes for CALREAVKMNTEAFF.

This clonotype was found many times. V is TRBV27 and J is TRBJ1-1; a possible D gene is TRBD1 (5 bases). CDR1 is MNHEY, CDR2 SMNVEV, per germline (reference sequence). The V gene lost 5 bases and the J gene lost 1 base, with 14 bases spanning the gap. The CDR3 covers 15 residues. The CDR3 region has the DNA TGTGCCAGCAGTCGGGTAGGGACGGGGAACACTGAAGCTTTCTTT. This sequence encodes CASSRVGTGNTEAFF.

This clonotype was observed a few times. The chain uses TRBV2 and TRBJ2-2, with TRBD1 identical over 7 bases. The CDR3 consists of 16 residues. CDR1 and CDR2 (germline): SNHLY, FYNNEI. Germline trimming cut 8 bases from V and 4 bases from J; bases unmatched to any gene: 13. The CDR3 region is CASGFRQGRSTGELFF. In DNA, the CDR3 is TGTGCCAGCGGATTTCGACAGGGCCGGAGCACCGGGGAGCTGTTTTTT. Full variable domain (missing parts from reference TRBV2 and TRBJ2-2): EPEVTQTPSHQVTQMGQEVILRCVPISNHLYFYWYRQILGQKVEFLVSFYNNEISEKSEIFDDQFSVERPDGSNFTLKIRSTKLEDSAMYFCASGFRQGRSTGELFFGEGSRLTVL.

This chain links TRBV2 with TRBJ2-3, with no clear D. The CDR3 length is 13 residues. Deletions cut 8 bases from V and 0 bases from J, with 9 bases between. Germline V lookup: CDR1 SNHLY, CDR2 FYNNEI. Here the CDR3 DNA reads TGTGCCAGCTTGGGCACTAGCACAGATACGCAGTATTTT. It yields the protein CASLGTSTDTQYF. The whole variable domain, remainder taken from reference TRBV2 and TRBJ2-3, is EPEVTQTPSHQVTQMGQEVILRCVPISNHLYFYWYRQILGQKVEFLVSFYNNEISEKSEIFDDQFSVERPDGSNFTLKIRSTKLEDSAMYFCASLGTSTDTQYFGPGTRLTVL.

J is TRBJ2-7 and V is TRBV15; 8 positions agree with TRBD2. Germline-derived CDR1 and CDR2 are LNHNV and YYDKDF (reference sequence). J was trimmed by 5 bases and V by 0 bases; bases with no gene match: 15. The CDR3 contains 18 residues. CDR3 DNA sequence: TGTGCCACCAGCAGAGATCGCGGCTCGAGCGGGAGATCGAACGAGCAGTACTTC. It codes for CATSRDRGSSGRSNEQYF.

This clonotype was detected only a few times. The rearrangement joins TRBV25-1 to TRBJ1-1; D ambiguous. Germline-derived CDR1 and CDR2 are MGHDK and SYGVNS. This CDR3 comprises 15 residues. Trimming stripped 4 bases from V and 0 bases from J, with 12 bases between. The CDR3 DNA is TGTGCCAGCAGTGGGGCGGCAGTTTTGAACACTGAAGCTTTCTTT. Protein product: CASSGAAVLNTEAFF.

The chain combines TRBV20-1 with TRBJ2-7; 9 positions match TRBD1. CDR1 and CDR2 from the germline V gene are DFQATT and SNEGSKA (reference sequence). V was pared by 5 bases and J by 4 bases, with 9 bases of the junction left unmatched. The CDR3 spans 14 residues. The CDR3 spells CSAQDRGSGYEQYF. As DNA, the CDR3 is TGCAGTGCTCAGGACAGGGGTTCCGGTTACGAGCAGTACTTC.

CDR3 DNA sequence: TGCGCCAGCAGCTTTGGCGCAGCGGGAGAAGAGACCCAGTACTTC. Translation gives CASSFGAAGEETQYF. The chain recombines TRBV5-1 with TRBJ2-5, with 8 bases matching TRBD2. Per the germline V gene, CDR1 is SGHRS and CDR2 is YFSETQ. V lost 2 bases, J lost 3 bases, and 6 bases stayed unmatched. The CDR3 is 15 amino acids.

This clonotype was recorded many times. The gene calls are TRBV4-1 and TRBJ1-4; D is unclear. The CDR3 has 16 amino acids. Deletions cut 0 bases from V and 3 bases from J, with 11 bases between. Germline CDR1 MGHRA, CDR2 YSYEKL. The CDR3 nucleotides are TGCGCCAGCAGCCAAGAGGGCGTGGGTGCTAATGAAAAACTGTTTTTT. It is translated as CASSQEGVGANEKLFF.

This clonotype has just a few counts. The J gene is TRBJ2-7, the V gene TRBV7-9, with D possibly being TRBD1 or TRBD2 (5 bases each). The V gene lost 4 bases and the J gene lost 0 bases, with 16 bases spanning the gap. The length of the CDR3 is 16 residues. Germline V gene lookup returns CDR1 SEHNR and CDR2 FQNEAQ (reference sequence). CDR3 protein: CASSSSGTASSYEQYF. DNA of the CDR3: TGTGCCAGCAGCTCGTCCGGGACGGCCAGCTCCTACGAGCAGTACTTC.

This clonotype turned up a few times. The rearrangement joins TRBV6-5 to TRBJ1-3; D unresolved. CDR1 and CDR2 from the germline V gene are MNHEY and SVGAGI. Deletions cut 4 bases from V and 3 bases from J, with 19 bases between. The CDR3 loop spans 17 amino acids. The CDR3 reads CASSSHTMARRGNTIYF. In DNA, the CDR3 is TGTGCCAGCAGTTCACATACCATGGCGCGTCGTGGAAACACCATATATTTT.

In this sample, this clonotype turned up many times. The chain links TRBV6-2 or TRBV6-3 to TRBJ1-2; possibly TRBD1 for D (5 bases). The V gene lost 3 bases and the J gene lost 0 bases, with 32 bases spanning the gap. The CDR3 spans 22 residues. CDR1 and CDR2 from the germline V gene are MNHEY and SVGEGT. The CDR3 protein is CASSYPVGDSTATVGTNYGYTF. The CDR3 DNA reads TGTGCCAGCAGTTATCCGGTCGGGGACTCGACAGCGACCGTCGGAACTAACTATGGCTACACCTTC.

On this clonotype itself: A read error may account for a junction end that differs from germline. V is TRBV6-6 and J is TRBJ1-1, with 8 bases lining up with TRBD1. In germline, CDR1 is MNHNY, CDR2 SVGAGI (reference sequence). This CDR3 contains 15 residues. The CDR3 loop reads CAGSYSYGQGTEAFF. CDR3 in DNA: TGTGCCGGCAGTTACTCGTACGGACAGGGCACTGAAGCTTTCTTT.

The genes are TRBV7-2 and TRBJ1-5; no clear D gene. Germline CDR1 SGHTA, CDR2 FQGNSA. V dropped 9 bases and J dropped 0 bases, with 9 bases sitting between them. The CDR3 totals 13 residues. The CDR3 loop is CASGSYSNQPQHF. As DNA, the CDR3 is TGTGCCAGTGGCTCCTATAGCAATCAGCCCCAGCATTTT.